This is a list of T cell receptor beta chains from one sample in a study of CD8 T cells in ankylosing spondylitis. TCRdb re-called the 5' RACE reads through MiXCR, storing one row per CDR3 protein. The profile covers 300,000 to 400,000 distinct CDR3 sequences, with 20% to 25% appearing a single time and around 13% taken by the ten largest. The specimen was blood, either unsorted or a sorted T cell fraction (not recorded which). The source is a male donor with ankylosing spondylitis or in good health (not recorded which). CDR3s include the opening cysteine and the closing phenylalanine or tryptophan. Each record gives: clone size, J gene, D gene, V gene, CDR3 protein, CDR3 DNA. D genes are given only for firm matches. Not all rows give a size; the values are once, few, many and, for expanded clones, a class.

NA | TRBJ1-4 | NA | TRBV15 | CATSGRDSANEKLFF | TGTGCCACCAGCGGACGGGACTCTGCTAATGAAAAACTGTTTTTT
NA | TRBJ2-7 | NA | TRBV29-1 | CSVIRDTSYEQYF | TGCAGCGTTATCCGGGACACCTCCTACGAGCAGTACTTC
few | TRBJ2-1 | NA | TRBV25-1 | CASSDLRQDIYNEQFF | TGTGCCAGCAGTGATTTAAGGCAGGATATCTACAATGAGCAGTTCTTC
few | TRBJ2-7 | NA | TRBV12-3/TRBV12-4 | CASSDQAYEQYF | TGTGCCAGCAGCGACCAGGCCTACGAGCAGTACTTC
NA | TRBJ2-5 | TRBD2 | TRBV11-2 | CASSPWTSGEQETQYF | TGTGCCAGCAGCCCGTGGACTAGCGGGGAACAAGAGACCCAGTACTTC
NA | TRBJ1-1 | NA | TRBV29-1 | CSVDRPVGTEAFF | TGCAGCGTTGATCGCCCCGTTGGGACTGAAGCTTTCTTT
NA | TRBJ2-4 | TRBD1 | TRBV14 | CASGPTGTGDIQYF | TGTGCCAGCGGCCCGACCGGGACAGGGGACATTCAGTACTTC
NA | TRBJ2-5 | TRBD2 | TRBV12-3/TRBV12-4 | CASSRPSGGGETQYF | TGTGCCAGCAGCCGACCTAGCGGGGGTGGGGAGACCCAGTACTTC
few | TRBJ2-6 | TRBD1 | TRBV7-8 | CASSPTGVLTF | TGTGCCAGCAGCCCGACAGGGGTCCTGACTTTC
NA | TRBJ2-3 | NA | TRBV10-3 | CAIGPLRAEDTQYF | TGTGCCATCGGGCCTTTACGGGCCGAAGATACGCAGTATTTT
few | TRBJ2-7 | TRBD2 | TRBV20-1 | CSARDQRDPGPRYEQYF | TGCAGTGCTAGAGATCAGCGGGACCCGGGACCTCGCTACGAGCAGTACTTC
NA | TRBJ2-5 | TRBD1 | TRBV9 | CASSVVERDRVETQYF | TGTGCCAGCAGCGTAGTGGAGAGGGACAGGGTGGAGACCCAGTACTTC
few | TRBJ2-3 | NA | TRBV6-1 | CASPPRGPNESTDTQYF | TGTGCCAGCCCTCCCCGCGGGCCCAACGAATCCACAGATACGCAGTATTTT
few | TRBJ1-2 | NA | TRBV4-1 | CASSLIGGGYTF | TGCGCCAGCAGCCTTATAGGAGGCGGCTACACCTTC
NA | TRBJ2-1 | NA | TRBV4-1 | CASSHLGVTRGEQFF | TGCGCCAGCAGCCATCTCGGTGTGACCCGGGGTGAGCAGTTCTTC
NA | TRBJ1-1 | NA | TRBV7-9 | CASSPRSPNTEAFF | TGTGCCAGCAGCCCCCGCAGTCCGAACACTGAAGCTTTCTTT
few | TRBJ2-1 | TRBD1 | TRBV20-1 | CSARETDRGWGNEQFF | TGCAGTGCTAGAGAGACGGACAGGGGGTGGGGGAATGAGCAGTTCTTC
NA | TRBJ2-1 | TRBD1 | TRBV27 | CASSWGQEQFF | TGTGCCAGCAGTTGGGGACAGGAGCAGTTCTTC
NA | TRBJ2-7 | NA | TRBV29-1 | CSVVQVYEQYF | TGCAGCGTGGTACAGGTCTACGAGCAGTACTTC
NA | TRBJ2-3 | TRBD1 | TRBV5-6 | CASSLYGTGVTDTQYF | TGTGCCAGCAGCTTGTATGGGACAGGGGTGACAGATACGCAGTATTTT
NA | TRBJ2-7 | TRBD2 | TRBV7-9 | CASSPRVAGGPSYEQYF | TGTGCCAGCAGCCCTCGGGTAGCGGGGGGCCCTTCCTACGAGCAGTACTTC
NA | TRBJ2-3 | NA | TRBV11-2 | CASSLEAGDTQYF | TGTGCCAGCAGCTTAGAGGCGGGAGATACGCAGTATTTT
NA | TRBJ2-2 | NA | TRBV12-3/TRBV12-4 | CASSLAVRVRIGELFF | TGTGCCAGCAGTTTAGCAGTGCGGGTCAGGATCGGGGAGCTGTTTTTT
NA | TRBJ2-7 | NA | TRBV27 | CASSSDPEGEQYF | TGTGCCAGCAGTTCGGACCCAGAGGGGGAGCAGTACTTC
many | TRBJ2-7 | TRBD1 | TRBV12-3/TRBV12-4 | CASSLGDSLYEQYF | TGTGCCAGCAGTTTAGGGGACAGTTTGTACGAGCAGTACTTC
NA | TRBJ1-2 | NA | TRBV6-1 | CASSHGQGANYGYTF | TGTGCCAGCAGCCATGGTCAAGGAGCTAACTATGGCTACACCTTC
few | TRBJ2-3 | NA | TRBV7-9 | CASNSFTDTQYF | TGTGCCAGCAACAGCTTTACAGATACGCAGTATTTT
NA | TRBJ2-5 | NA | TRBV7-9 | CASSSPSGETQYF | TGTGCCAGCAGTTCCCCGTCTGGGGAGACCCAGTACTTC
few | TRBJ2-3 | NA | TRBV29-1 | CSVAGDSSTDTQYF | TGCAGCGTTGCCGGGGATTCTAGCACAGATACGCAGTATTTT
few | TRBJ1-1 | NA | TRBV7-6 | CASSLSPDTEAFF | TGTGCCAGCAGCTTAAGTCCGGACACTGAAGCTTTCTTT
NA | TRBJ2-3 | NA | TRBV16 | CASSRGTESTDTQYF | TGTGCCAGCAGCCGAGGCACCGAGAGCACAGATACGCAGTATTTT